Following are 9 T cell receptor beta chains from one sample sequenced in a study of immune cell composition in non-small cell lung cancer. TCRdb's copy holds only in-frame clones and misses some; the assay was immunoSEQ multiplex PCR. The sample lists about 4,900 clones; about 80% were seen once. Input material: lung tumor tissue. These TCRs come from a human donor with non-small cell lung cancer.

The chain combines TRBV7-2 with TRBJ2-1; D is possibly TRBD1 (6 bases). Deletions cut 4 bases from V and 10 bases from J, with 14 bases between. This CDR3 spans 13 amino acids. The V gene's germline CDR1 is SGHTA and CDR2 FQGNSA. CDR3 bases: TGTGCCAGCAGCTGGGATACTGGGGGCGAGCAGTTCTTC. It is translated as CASSWDTGGEQFF. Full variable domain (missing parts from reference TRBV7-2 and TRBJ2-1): GAGVSQSPSNKVTEKGKDVELRCDPISGHTALYWYRQSLGQGLEFLIYFQGNSAPDKSGLPSDRFSAERTGGSVSTLTIQRTQQEDSAVYLCASSWDTGGEQFFGPGTRLTVL.

The chain's CDR3 is CSVTGGANTEAFF. The CDR3 nucleotides read TGCAGCGTCACAGGGGGCGCGAACACTGAAGCTTTCTTT. The chain combines TRBV29-1 with TRBJ1-1, with 9 bases that match TRBD1. Germline CDR1 is SQVTM and CDR2 is ANQGSEA. The CDR3 totals 13 residues. Trimming took 6 bases from V and 1 from J; bases not matched to a gene: 3.

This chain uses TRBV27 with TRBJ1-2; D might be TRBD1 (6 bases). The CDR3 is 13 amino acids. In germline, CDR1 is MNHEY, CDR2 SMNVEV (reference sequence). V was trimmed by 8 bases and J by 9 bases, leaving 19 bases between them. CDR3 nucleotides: TGTGCCAGCTTATCGGACAGAGGCCGCAGCTACACCTTC. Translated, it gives CASLSDRGRSYTF.

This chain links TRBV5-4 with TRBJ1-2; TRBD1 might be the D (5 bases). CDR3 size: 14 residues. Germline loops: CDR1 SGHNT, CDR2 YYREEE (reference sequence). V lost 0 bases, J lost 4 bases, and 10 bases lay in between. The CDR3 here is CASSLAGLGYGYTF. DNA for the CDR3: TGTGCCAGCAGCTTGGCAGGGTTGGGCTATGGCTACACCTTC.

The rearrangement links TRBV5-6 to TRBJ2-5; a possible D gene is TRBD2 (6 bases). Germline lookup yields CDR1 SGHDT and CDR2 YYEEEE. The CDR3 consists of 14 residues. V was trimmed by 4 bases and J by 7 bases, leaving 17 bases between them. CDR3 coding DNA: TGTGCCAGCAGCCCCCCGGGAGTAAGAGCGACCCAGTACTTC. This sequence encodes CASSPPGVRATQYF.

The CDR3 nucleotides read TGTGCCAGTAGGATACAGGGCCCGACCGCGAACACCGGGGAGCTGTTTTTT. This encodes CASRIQGPTANTGELFF. The chain has TRBV19 and TRBJ2-2; weak D call: TRBD1 (6 bases). This CDR3 has 17 residues. Trimming cost V 6 bases and J 0 bases, with 17 bases left between them. From germline, CDR1 is LNHDA and CDR2 SQIVND (reference sequence).

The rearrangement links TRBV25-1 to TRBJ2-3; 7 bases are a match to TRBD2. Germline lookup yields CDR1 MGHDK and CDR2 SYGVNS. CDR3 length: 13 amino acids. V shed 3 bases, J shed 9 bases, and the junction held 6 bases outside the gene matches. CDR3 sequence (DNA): TGTGCCAGCAGTGAGGGAGGGACCGGGACGCAGTATTTT. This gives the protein CASSEGGTGTQYF.

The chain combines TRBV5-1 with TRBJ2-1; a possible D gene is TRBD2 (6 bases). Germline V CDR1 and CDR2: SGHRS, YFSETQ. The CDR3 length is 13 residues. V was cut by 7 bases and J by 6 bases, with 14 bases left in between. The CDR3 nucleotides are TGCGCCAGCTCCAGGAGGGCGGGCAATGAGCAGTTCTTC. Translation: CASSRRAGNEQFF.

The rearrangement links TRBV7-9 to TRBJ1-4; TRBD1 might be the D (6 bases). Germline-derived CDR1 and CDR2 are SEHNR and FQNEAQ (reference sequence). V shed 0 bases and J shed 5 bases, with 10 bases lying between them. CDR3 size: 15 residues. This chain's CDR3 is CASSLADSLNEKLFF. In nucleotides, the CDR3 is TGTGCCAGCAGCTTAGCGGACAGTTTAAATGAAAAACTGTTTTTT.